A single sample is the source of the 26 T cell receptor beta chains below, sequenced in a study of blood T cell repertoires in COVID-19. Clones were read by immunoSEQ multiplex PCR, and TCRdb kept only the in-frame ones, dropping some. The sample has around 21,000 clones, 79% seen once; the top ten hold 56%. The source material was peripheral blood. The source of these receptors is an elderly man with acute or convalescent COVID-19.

The CDR3 reads CASSIDPPHDRGRPPKRGYTF. The CDR3 DNA is TGTGCCAGTAGTATAGATCCCCCCCACGACAGGGGGCGCCCCCCTAAGCGCGGCTACACCTTC. The chain has TRBV19 and TRBJ1-2; TRBD1 matches 10 bases. CDR1 is LNHDA and CDR2 is SQIVND in the germline V gene (reference sequence). The CDR3 length is 21 residues. Losses at the gene ends were 0 bases for V and 8 bases for J; bases not matched to a gene: 24.

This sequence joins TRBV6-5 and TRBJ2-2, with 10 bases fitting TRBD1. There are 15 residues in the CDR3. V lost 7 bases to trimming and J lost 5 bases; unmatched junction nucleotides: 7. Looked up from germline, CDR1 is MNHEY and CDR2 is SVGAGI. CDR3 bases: TGTGCCAGCAAGGGGACAGGGGTTCGGACCGGGGAGCTGTTTTTT. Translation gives CASKGTGVRTGELFF.

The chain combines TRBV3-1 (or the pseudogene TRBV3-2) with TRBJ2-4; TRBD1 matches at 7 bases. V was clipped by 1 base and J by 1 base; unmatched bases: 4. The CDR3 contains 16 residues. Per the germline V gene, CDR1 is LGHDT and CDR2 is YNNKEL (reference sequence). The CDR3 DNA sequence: TGTGCCAGCAGCCAAGCAGTGACAGGGGCCAAAAACATTCAGTACTTC. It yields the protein CASSQAVTGAKNIQYF.

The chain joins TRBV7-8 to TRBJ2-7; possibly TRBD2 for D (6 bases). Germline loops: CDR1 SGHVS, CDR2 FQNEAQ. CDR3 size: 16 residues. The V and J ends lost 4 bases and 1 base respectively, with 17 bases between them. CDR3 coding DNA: TGTGCCAGCAGCTGGGGGAACGCGGGAAGGTCCTACGAGCAGTACGTC. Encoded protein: CASSWGNAGRSYEQYV.

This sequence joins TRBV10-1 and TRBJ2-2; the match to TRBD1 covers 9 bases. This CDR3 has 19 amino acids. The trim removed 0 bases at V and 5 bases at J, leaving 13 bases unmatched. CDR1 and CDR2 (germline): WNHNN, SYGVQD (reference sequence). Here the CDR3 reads CASSESKVGDRVRTGELFF. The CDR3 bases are TGCGCCAGCAGTGAGTCAAAGGTAGGGGACAGGGTTCGAACCGGGGAGCTGTTTTTT.

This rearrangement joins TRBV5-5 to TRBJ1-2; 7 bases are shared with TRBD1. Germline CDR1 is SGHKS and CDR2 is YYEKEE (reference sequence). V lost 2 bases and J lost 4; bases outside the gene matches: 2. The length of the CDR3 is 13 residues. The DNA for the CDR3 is TGTGCCAGCAGCTTAGGGGGCCTCTATGGCTACACCTTC. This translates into CASSLGGLYGYTF.

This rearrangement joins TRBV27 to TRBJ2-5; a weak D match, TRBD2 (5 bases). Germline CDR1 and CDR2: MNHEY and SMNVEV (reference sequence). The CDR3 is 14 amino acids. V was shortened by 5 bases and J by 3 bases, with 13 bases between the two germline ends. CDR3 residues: CASSPTLAEETQYF. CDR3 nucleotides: TGTGCCAGCAGTCCTACCCTAGCAGAAGAGACCCAGTACTTC.

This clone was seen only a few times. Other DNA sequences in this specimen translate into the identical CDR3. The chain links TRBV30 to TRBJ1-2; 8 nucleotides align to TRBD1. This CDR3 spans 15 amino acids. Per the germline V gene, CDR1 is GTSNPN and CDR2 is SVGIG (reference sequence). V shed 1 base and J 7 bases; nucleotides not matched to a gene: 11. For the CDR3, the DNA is TGTGCCTGGAGTGCCGTTGGACAGGGTGGGGGTGGCTACACCTTC. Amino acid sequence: CAWSAVGQGGGGYTF.

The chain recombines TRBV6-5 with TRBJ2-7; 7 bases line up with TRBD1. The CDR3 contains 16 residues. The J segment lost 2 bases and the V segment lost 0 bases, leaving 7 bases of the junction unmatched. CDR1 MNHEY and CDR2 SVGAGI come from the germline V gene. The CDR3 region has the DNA TGTGCCAGCAGTTACTCCCGACAGGGAAATACCTACGAGCAGTACTTC. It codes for CASSYSRQGNTYEQYF.

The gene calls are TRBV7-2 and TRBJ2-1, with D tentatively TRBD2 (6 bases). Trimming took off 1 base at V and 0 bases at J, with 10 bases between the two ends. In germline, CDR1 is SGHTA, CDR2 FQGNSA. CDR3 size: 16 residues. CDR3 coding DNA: TGTGCCAGCAGCTTAGTAGGCGGGGTCTCCTACAATGAGCAGTTCTTC. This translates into CASSLVGGVSYNEQFF.

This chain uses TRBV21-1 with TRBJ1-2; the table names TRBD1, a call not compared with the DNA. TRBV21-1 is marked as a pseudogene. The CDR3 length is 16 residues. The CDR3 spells CASSSQGQGKGYGYTF. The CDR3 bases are TGTGCCAGCAGCAGCCAGGGACAGGGTAAAGGGTATGGCTACACCTTC.

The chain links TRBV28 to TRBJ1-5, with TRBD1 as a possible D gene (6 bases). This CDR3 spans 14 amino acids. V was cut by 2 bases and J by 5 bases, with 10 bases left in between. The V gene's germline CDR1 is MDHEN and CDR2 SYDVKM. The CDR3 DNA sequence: TGTGCCAGCAGTTTAAGCAGGGGATATCAGCCCCAGCATTTT. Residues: CASSLSRGYQPQHF.

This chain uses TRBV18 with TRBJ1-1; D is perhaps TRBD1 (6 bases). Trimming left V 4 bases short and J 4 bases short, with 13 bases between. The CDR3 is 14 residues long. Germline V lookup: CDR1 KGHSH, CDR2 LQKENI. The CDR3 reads CASSRGGWGTEAFF. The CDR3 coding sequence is TGTGCCAGCTCACGGGGGGGCTGGGGCACTGAAGCTTTCTTT.

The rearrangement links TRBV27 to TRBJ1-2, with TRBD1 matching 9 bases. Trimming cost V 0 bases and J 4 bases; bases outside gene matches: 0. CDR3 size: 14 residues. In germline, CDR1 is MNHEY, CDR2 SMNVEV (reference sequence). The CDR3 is CASSLSGQGYGYTF. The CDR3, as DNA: TGTGCCAGCAGTTTATCGGGACAGGGCTATGGCTACACCTTC.

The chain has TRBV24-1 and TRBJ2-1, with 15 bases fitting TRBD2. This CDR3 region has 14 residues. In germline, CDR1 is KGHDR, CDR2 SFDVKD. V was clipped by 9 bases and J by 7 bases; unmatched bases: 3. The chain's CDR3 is CATQGTSGRNEQFF. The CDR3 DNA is TGTGCCACCCAAGGGACTAGCGGGAGGAATGAGCAGTTCTTC.

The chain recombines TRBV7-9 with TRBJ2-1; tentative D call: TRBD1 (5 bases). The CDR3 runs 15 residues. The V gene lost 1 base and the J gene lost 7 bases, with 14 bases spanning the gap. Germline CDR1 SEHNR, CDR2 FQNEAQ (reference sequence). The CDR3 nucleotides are TGTGCCAGCAGCTTAGGACGGTCCAAGGGGAATGAGCAGTTCTTC. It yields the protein CASSLGRSKGNEQFF.

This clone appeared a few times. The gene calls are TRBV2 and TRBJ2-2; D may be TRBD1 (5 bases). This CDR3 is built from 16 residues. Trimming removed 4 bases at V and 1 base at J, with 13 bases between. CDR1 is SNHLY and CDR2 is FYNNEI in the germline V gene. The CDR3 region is CASSGNVGENTGELFF. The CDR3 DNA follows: TGTGCCAGCAGTGGTAATGTAGGGGAGAACACCGGGGAGCTGTTTTTT.

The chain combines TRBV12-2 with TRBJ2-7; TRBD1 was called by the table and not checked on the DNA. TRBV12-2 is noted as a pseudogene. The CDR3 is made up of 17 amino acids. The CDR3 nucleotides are TGTGCAAGTCGCTTAACAGGGGGTGGGAGGAGCTCCTACGAGCAGTACGTC. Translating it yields CASRLTGGGRSSYEQYV.

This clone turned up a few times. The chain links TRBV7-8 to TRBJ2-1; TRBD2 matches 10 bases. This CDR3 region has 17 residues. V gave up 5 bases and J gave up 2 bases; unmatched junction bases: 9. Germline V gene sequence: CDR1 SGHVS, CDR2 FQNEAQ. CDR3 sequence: CASSPASGRAAYNEQFF. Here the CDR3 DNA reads TGTGCCAGCAGCCCCGCCAGCGGGAGGGCCGCCTACAATGAGCAGTTCTTC.

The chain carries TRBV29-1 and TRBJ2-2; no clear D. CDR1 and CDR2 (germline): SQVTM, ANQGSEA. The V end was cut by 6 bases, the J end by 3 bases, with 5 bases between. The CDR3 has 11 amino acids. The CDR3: CSVSYTGELFF. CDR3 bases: TGCAGCGTGTCTTACACCGGGGAGCTGTTTTTT.

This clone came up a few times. CDR3 protein: CASSPRGTNYGYTF. CDR3 DNA: TGTGCCAGCAGCCCAAGGGGCACTAACTATGGCTACACCTTC. V is TRBV5-4 and J is TRBJ1-2; possible D gene TRBD1, 5 bases. The V end lost 4 bases, the J end lost 0 bases, and 10 bases lay between the germline ends. Germline CDR1 and CDR2: SGHNT and YYREEE (reference sequence). The CDR3 length is 14 residues. Filled out from reference TRBV5-4 and TRBJ1-2, the complete variable domain reads ETGVTQSPTHLIKTRGQQVTLRCSSQSGHNTVSWYQQALGQGPQFIFQYYREEENGRGNFPPRFSGLQFPNYSSELNVNALELDDSALYLCASSPRGTNYGYTFGSGTRLTVV.

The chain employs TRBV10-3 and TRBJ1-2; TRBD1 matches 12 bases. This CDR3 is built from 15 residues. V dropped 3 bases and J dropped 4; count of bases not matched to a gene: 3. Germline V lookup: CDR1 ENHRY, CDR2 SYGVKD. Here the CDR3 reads CAISDRDRGLYGYTF. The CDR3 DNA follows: TGTGCCATCAGTGACCGGGACAGGGGGCTCTATGGCTACACCTTC.

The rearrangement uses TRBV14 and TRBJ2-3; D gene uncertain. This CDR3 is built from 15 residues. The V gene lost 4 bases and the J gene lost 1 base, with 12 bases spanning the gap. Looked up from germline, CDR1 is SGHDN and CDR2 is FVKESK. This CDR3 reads CASSPGSSGTDTQYF. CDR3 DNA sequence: TGTGCCAGCAGCCCCGGTTCCAGCGGCACAGATACGCAGTATTTT.

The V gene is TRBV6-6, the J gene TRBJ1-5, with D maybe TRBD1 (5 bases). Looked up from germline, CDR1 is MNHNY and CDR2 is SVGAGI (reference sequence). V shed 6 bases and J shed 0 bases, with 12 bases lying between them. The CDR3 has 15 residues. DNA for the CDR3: TGTGCCAGCAGCCCGGACATCATTAGCAATCAGCCCCAGCATTTT. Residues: CASSPDIISNQPQHF.

The CDR3 DNA is TGTGCCAGCAGGTCCGGACAGGGAAACTATGGCTACACCTTC. It encodes CASRSGQGNYGYTF. This sequence joins TRBV6-6 and TRBJ1-2; 8 bases are a match to TRBD1. V dropped 6 bases and J dropped 2; count of bases not matched to a gene: 5. In germline, CDR1 is MNHNY, CDR2 SVGAGI (reference sequence). The CDR3 consists of 14 residues.

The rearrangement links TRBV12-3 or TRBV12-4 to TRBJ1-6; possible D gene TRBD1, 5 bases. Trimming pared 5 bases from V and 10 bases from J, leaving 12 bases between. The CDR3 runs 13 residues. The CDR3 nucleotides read TGTGCCAGCAGTCTGTCAGGGAGGTCACCCCTCCACTTT. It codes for CASSLSGRSPLHF.